The present T cell receptor beta chain was sequenced within a study of cytomegalovirus exposure and HLA in healthy donors. General observations from the study: There was a cluster of highly shared sequence variants that was likely a sequencing artifact. It was 164 TCR beta chains that were listed as cytomegalovirus-associated. Across HLA loci, a later analysis found differing TCR association rates, with DRB1 most and HLA-C fewest. What TCR beta sequences reportedly achieved was accurate prediction of HLA-A and HLA-B alleles in most subjects.

From germline, CDR1 is ENHRY and CDR2 SYGVKD. J was trimmed by 7 bases and V by 5 bases; bases with no gene match: 4. The CDR3 is made up of 12 amino acids. Remarks on this clone: Its antigen is not identified.

Vbeta (60) and Jbeta (13) primers were used in the PCR. The method was immunoSEQ multiplex PCR; TCRdb's version includes in-frame clones alone and lacks a portion of them. The table records around 150,000 clones, about two thirds of them present only once. Sequencing was done on a sample of PBMCs. The chain uses TRBV10-3 and TRBJ1-1; 7 nucleotides align to TRBD1. This receptor was identified in a woman under 30 in good health and CMV-seropositive. The CDR3 here is CAISNRGSEAFF. The CDR3 coding sequence is TGTGCCATCAGTAACAGGGGAAGTGAAGCTTTCTTT.